This T cell receptor beta chain was found in a study of a mutant IDH1 vaccine in newly diagnosed glioma. Study overall: Vaccination was launched 4-6 weeks after radiotherapy alone, or with temozolomide cycles. Receipt of radiotherapy, temozolomide, or both preceded the study, and most received both.

On this clone itself: Its target is not known.

The time point is: week 5, during vaccination. Vaccination used 300 ug of mutant IDH1 20-mer peptide per dose, with topical imiquimod. TCRdb's table, derived via immunoSEQ multiplex PCR, lists solely in-frame clones and lacks some. Of 40,000 to 65,000 clones listed, around 80% are singletons. CDR1 and CDR2 from the germline V gene are KGHSH and LQKENI. The CDR3 length is 11 residues. V was shortened by 5 bases and J by 1 base, with 2 bases between the two germline ends. This TCR came from a woman aged 40 to 50 with glioma. This material consisted of PBMCs, taken from a glioma patient whose treatment included an IDH1 peptide vaccine. The chain carries TRBV18 and TRBJ2-5; D uncertain. The CDR3, as DNA: TGTGCCAGCTCATTCCAAGAGACCCAGTACTTC. Amino acid sequence: CASSFQETQYF. The full variable domain, with the rest looked up from reference TRBV18 and TRBJ2-5, is NAGVMQNPRHLVRRRGQEARLRCSPMKGHSHVYWYRQLPEEGLKFMVYLQKENIIDESGMPKERFSAEFPKEGPSILRIQQVVRGDSAAYFCASSFQETQYFGPGTRLLVL.